Following are 10 T cell receptor beta chains from one sample sequenced in a study of spatial heterogeneity in lung cancer. TCRdb analysed the 5' RACE reads with MiXCR anew, one entry per CDR3 protein. The table lists fewer than 12,000 distinct CDR3 sequences, roughly 12% of them singletons. Study-level points and caveats: Tracking of tumor mutation counts was seen in expanded intratumoral alpha and beta TCR counts.

Time point indicated: sample taken at primary tumor resection. Their cognate antigens are unknown. This sample comprised lung tumor tissue, obtained at surgery. These receptor sequences come from a male donor with early-stage non-small cell lung cancer.

This clonotype was detected ten times or more. This rearrangement joins TRBV5-1 to TRBJ2-3, with TRBD2 as a possible D gene (6 bases). V was cut by 3 bases and J by 0 bases, with 11 bases left in between. Germline CDR1 and CDR2: SGHRS and YFSETQ. The CDR3 runs to 15 residues. The CDR3 is CASSSRLGSTDTQYF. The CDR3 nucleotides are TGCGCCAGCAGCTCCCGACTAGGTAGCACAGATACGCAGTATTTT.

This clonotype was observed a few times. CDR3 nucleotides: TGTGCCAGTAGTGGAGGGTCTACCACCACCTCCTATAATTCACCCCTCCACTTT. This encodes CASSGGSTTTSYNSPLHF. The chain carries TRBV19 and TRBJ1-6; no definite D call. Germline V gene data show CDR1 as LNHDA and CDR2 as SQIVND (reference sequence). The V gene lost 5 bases and the J gene lost 0 bases, with 17 bases spanning the gap. The CDR3 contains 18 residues.

The chain links TRBV7-6 to TRBJ2-3, with a possible D match to TRBD2 (7 bases). The ends were cut back, 1 base at V and 5 bases at J, with 13 bases in the middle. The germline CDR1 and CDR2 sequences are SGHVS and FNYEAQ. This CDR3 spans 15 amino acids. CDR3 protein: CASSLGGGWGDTQYF. CDR3 in DNA: TGTGCCAGCAGCTTAGGCGGGGGCTGGGGAGATACGCAGTATTTT.

V gene TRBV20-1 combines with J gene TRBJ1-1; D unresolved. Germline V gene lookup returns CDR1 DFQATT and CDR2 SNEGSKA (reference sequence). The CDR3 runs 11 residues. Trimming removed 4 bases at V and 9 bases at J, with 12 bases between. The CDR3 bases are TGCAGTGCTAAGGGTCCTGGAAAAGCTTTCTTT. It codes for CSAKGPGKAFF.

The chain combines TRBV6-2 or TRBV6-3 with TRBJ2-3; the match to TRBD1 covers 8 bases. V shed 10 bases, J shed 1 base, and the junction held 7 bases outside the gene matches. Per germline, CDR1 MNHEY and CDR2 SVGEGT. This CDR3 comprises 14 residues. CDR3 bases: TGTGCCACAGCCCGGACAGGGCGCACAGATACGCAGTATTTT. Protein sequence: CATARTGRTDTQYF.

The sample holds a few counts of this clonotype. The rearrangement links TRBV29-1 to TRBJ1-4; 8 bases fit TRBD1. This CDR3 spans 12 amino acids. CDR1 is SQVTM and CDR2 is ANQGSEA in the germline V gene. V shed 7 bases, J shed 8 bases, and the junction held 6 bases outside the gene matches. The CDR3 region has the DNA TGCAGCGCAGGGGGCGCGGAGGAAAAACTGTTTTTT. Amino acids: CSAGGAEEKLFF.

This clonotype occurred a few times. The rearrangement uses TRBV5-5 and TRBJ2-3; D might be TRBD2 (6 bases). V shed 0 bases and J shed 1 base, with 9 bases lying between them. The CDR3 has 15 amino acids. CDR1 and CDR2 (germline): SGHKS, YYEKEE (reference sequence). CDR3 region: CASSLGASGTDTQYF. CDR3 bases: TGTGCCAGCAGCTTGGGCGCTAGCGGCACAGATACGCAGTATTTT.

CDR3 bases: TGTGCCAGCACTTATGGGCTGACAGGGGGCACAGATACGCAGTATTTT. Its protein is CASTYGLTGGTDTQYF. V usage is TRBV2 and J usage is TRBJ2-3; 8 nucleotides line up with TRBD1. V was clipped by 7 bases and J by 1 base; unmatched bases: 10. Germline assignment: CDR1 SNHLY and CDR2 FYNNEI. This CDR3 spans 16 amino acids.

This clonotype was seen only once. The chain employs TRBV6-2 or TRBV6-3 and TRBJ1-1; 9 nucleotides line up with TRBD1. V shed 6 bases and J 0 bases; nucleotides not matched to a gene: 8. This CDR3 has 16 residues. Germline lookup yields CDR1 MNHEY and CDR2 SVGEGT. The CDR3 is CASRRGQGRLNTEAFF. The DNA for the CDR3 is TGTGCCAGCAGACGGGGACAGGGTAGGCTGAACACTGAAGCTTTCTTT.

This clonotype has a count of ten or more. CDR3 sequence reads: CASSYHRGTPQSRYEQYF. The CDR3 DNA reads as TGTGCCAGCAGTTATCACAGGGGGACACCACAATCCCGCTACGAGCAGTACTTC. The chain carries TRBV6-2 or TRBV6-3 and TRBJ2-7; 8 bases are a match to TRBD1. Germline trimming cut 3 bases from V and 3 bases from J; bases unmatched to any gene: 16. The CDR3 length is 18 residues. Germline lookup yields CDR1 MNHEY and CDR2 SVGEGT.